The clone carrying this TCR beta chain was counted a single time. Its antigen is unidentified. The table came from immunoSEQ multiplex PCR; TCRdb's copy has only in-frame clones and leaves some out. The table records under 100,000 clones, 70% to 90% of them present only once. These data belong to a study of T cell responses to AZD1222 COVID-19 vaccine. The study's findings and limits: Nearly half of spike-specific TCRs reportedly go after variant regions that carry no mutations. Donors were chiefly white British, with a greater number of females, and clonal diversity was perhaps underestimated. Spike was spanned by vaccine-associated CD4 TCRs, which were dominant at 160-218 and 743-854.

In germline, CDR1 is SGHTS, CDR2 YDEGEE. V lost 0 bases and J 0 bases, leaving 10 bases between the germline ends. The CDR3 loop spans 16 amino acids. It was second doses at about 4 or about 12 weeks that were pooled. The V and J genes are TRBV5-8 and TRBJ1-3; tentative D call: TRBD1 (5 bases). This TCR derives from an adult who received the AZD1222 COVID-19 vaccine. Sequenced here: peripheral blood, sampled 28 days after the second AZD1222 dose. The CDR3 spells CASSLARGGSGNTIYF. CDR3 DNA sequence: TGTGCCAGCAGCTTGGCCCGGGGGGGCTCTGGAAACACCATATATTTT.